Below, 30 T cell receptor beta chains from the same sample are listed, as sequenced in a study of CD8 T cells in Susac syndrome. Random hexamers were used to reverse transcribe an amount of about 0.5 to 1 ug RNA. TCRdb reanalysed the immunoSEQ multiplex PCR reads using MiXCR and keeps one entry per CDR3 protein. The table lists about 300,000 distinct CDR3 sequences, almost 85% of them singletons. Sequencing input: CD8+ T cells from PBMCs. These receptors were collected from a human donor with multiple sclerosis.

This clonotype was recorded a few times. The DNA for the CDR3 is TGCGCCAGCAGCCAAGATCCAGGGGCAGATAATCAGCCCCAGCATTTT. Translated: CASSQDPGADNQPQHF. The gene calls are TRBV4-3 and TRBJ1-5; perhaps TRBD1 as D (6 bases). The CDR3 consists of 16 residues. CDR1 and CDR2 (germline): LGHNA, YSLEER. Trimming cost V 0 bases and J 4 bases, with 13 bases left between them.

The rearrangement links TRBV19 to TRBJ2-1; tentative D call: TRBD1 (6 bases). V shed 4 bases and J shed 6 bases, with 13 bases lying between them. CDR3 length equals 14 residues. Germline CDR1 is LNHDA and CDR2 is SQIVND (reference sequence). In DNA form, the CDR3 reads TGTGCCAGTAGTACCCCCAGGGGACCCAATGAGCAGTTCTTC. Residues: CASSTPRGPNEQFF.

The rearrangement joins TRBV4-3 to TRBJ1-2; D ambiguous. Trimming cost V 0 bases and J 4 bases, with 9 bases left between them. The germline CDR1 and CDR2 sequences are LGHNA and YSLEER. This CDR3 contains 14 residues. DNA for the CDR3: TGCGCCAGCAGCCAAGACAGGTCTCTCTATGGCTACACCTTC. Its protein is CASSQDRSLYGYTF.

This chain joins TRBV19 and TRBJ1-2; D remains ambiguous. Germline CDR1 is LNHDA and CDR2 is SQIVND (reference sequence). V lost 5 bases, J lost 8 bases, and 18 bases lay in between. The CDR3 runs to 14 residues. The CDR3 coding sequence is TGTGCCAGTAGTCTCAGGACCCCCCTGGAGGGCTACACCTTC. This sequence encodes CASSLRTPLEGYTF. The full variable domain, rest sourced from reference TRBV19 and TRBJ1-2, is DGGITQSPKYLFRKEGQNVTLSCEQNLNHDAMYWYRQDPGQGLRLIYYSQIVNDFQKGDIAEGYSVSREKKESFPLTVTSAQKNPTAFYLCASSLRTPLEGYTFGSGTRLTVV.

This chain uses TRBV6-5 with TRBJ2-2; a weak D match, TRBD2 (6 bases). The V end was cut by 2 bases, the J end by 0 bases, with 13 bases between. CDR1 is MNHEY, CDR2 SVGAGI, per germline. This CDR3 has 17 residues. CDR3 coding DNA: TGTGCCAGCAGTTACCGGGAGATAGCTGCGAACACCGGGGAGCTGTTTTTT. It encodes CASSYREIAANTGELFF.

In this sample, this clonotype turned up a few times. The chain is built from TRBV7-9 and TRBJ2-7, with 11 nucleotides matching TRBD2. The trim removed 5 bases at V and 2 bases at J, leaving 11 bases unmatched. The CDR3 is 17 amino acids. Germline CDR1 reads SEHNR; CDR2 reads FQNEAQ (reference sequence). The CDR3 here is CASSHSGGTSGAYEQYF. The CDR3 DNA reads as TGTGCCAGCAGCCATTCGGGGGGGACTAGCGGCGCCTACGAGCAGTACTTC.

CDR3 loop: CASTRSTEAFF. CDR3 DNA sequence: TGTGCCAGCACCCGTAGCACTGAAGCTTTCTTT. The V and J genes are TRBV5-6 and TRBJ1-1; D is undetermined. V lost 6 bases, J lost 4 bases, and 7 bases lay in between. The germline CDR1 and CDR2 sequences are SGHDT and YYEEEE. CDR3 size: 11 residues.

The genes are TRBV5-1 and TRBJ2-7, with 8 positions matching TRBD2. The germline CDR1 and CDR2 sequences are SGHRS and YFSETQ. V was pared by 4 bases and J by 6 bases, with 9 bases of the junction left unmatched. The CDR3 spans 14 residues. In DNA form, the CDR3 reads TGCGCCAGCAGCCTCACGAGCGGGAGCAGCGAGCAGTACTTC. It yields the protein CASSLTSGSSEQYF.

This clonotype appeared once. The chain has TRBV5-5 and TRBJ2-1, with TRBD2 matching 8 bases. CDR3 length: 15 residues. Germline CDR1 is SGHKS and CDR2 is YYEKEE (reference sequence). V lost 4 bases, J lost 2 bases, and 5 bases stayed unmatched. CDR3 loop: CASSPTSVTYNEQFF. The CDR3 bases are TGTGCCAGCAGCCCGACTAGCGTGACCTACAATGAGCAGTTCTTC.

This clonotype was seen just once. V and J are TRBV20-1 and TRBJ1-1, with no clear D. V lost 0 bases and J 5 bases, leaving 16 bases between the germline ends. The CDR3 has 15 residues. The germline V gene encodes CDR1 DFQATT and CDR2 SNEGSKA (reference sequence). The CDR3 reads CSARDRPGFTTEAFF. The CDR3 nucleotides read TGCAGTGCTAGAGATCGGCCAGGTTTTACGACTGAAGCTTTCTTT.

The chain uses TRBV10-3 and TRBJ2-3, with a tentative D call TRBD2 (6 bases). The CDR3 is made up of 16 amino acids. The germline V and J ends were trimmed by 2 bases and 5 bases, with 17 bases remaining between them. Germline V lookup: CDR1 ENHRY, CDR2 SYGVKD. The CDR3 loop reads CAISEVRASGEDTQYF. As DNA, the CDR3 is TGTGCCATCAGTGAGGTCCGAGCGTCGGGGGAAGATACGCAGTATTTT.

This clonotype was counted only a few times. The genes are TRBV30 and TRBJ2-7; weak D call: TRBD1 (6 bases). This CDR3 is 13 amino acids long. CDR1 and CDR2 (germline): GTSNPN, SVGIG (reference sequence). V gave up 5 bases and J gave up 2 bases, with 13 bases separating them. The chain's CDR3 is CAWALTGPYEQYF. The CDR3 region has the DNA TGTGCCTGGGCCCTAACAGGGCCCTACGAGCAGTACTTC.

The CDR3 DNA sequence: TGTGCCAGCAGCCCAGACAGGGCCCCAAATCAGCCCCAGCATTTT. Translating gives CASSPDRAPNQPQHF. The genes are TRBV7-8 and TRBJ1-5, with 7 positions matching TRBD1. V shed 5 bases and J 4 bases; nucleotides not matched to a gene: 8. Germline loops: CDR1 SGHVS, CDR2 FQNEAQ. This CDR3 comprises 15 residues.

CDR3 in amino acids: CASSESGLGSGNTIYF. As DNA, the CDR3 is TGTGCCAGCAGTGAATCTGGGCTGGGCTCTGGAAACACCATATATTTT. V and J are TRBV25-1 and TRBJ1-3; D remains ambiguous. From germline, CDR1 is MGHDK and CDR2 SYGVNS. V lost 1 base, J lost 0 bases, and 10 bases lay in between. CDR3 length: 16 residues.

Here the CDR3 reads CASSQSASGTGYNEQFF. CDR3 nucleotides: TGCGCCAGCAGCCAGTCCGCTAGCGGGACGGGTTACAATGAGCAGTTCTTC. The chain joins TRBV4-3 to TRBJ2-1; 9 bases are shared with TRBD2. V trimming: 3 bases; J trimming: 4 bases; junction bases outside the gene matches: 10. CDR1 LGHNA and CDR2 YSLEER come from the germline V gene. The CDR3 runs 17 residues.

The chain joins TRBV21-1 to TRBJ1-5. TRBV21-1 is shown as a pseudogene. This CDR3 has 16 amino acids. This chain's CDR3 is CASSKGYVIGLQPQHF. The CDR3, as DNA: TGTGCCAGCAGCAAAGGTTACGTTATCGGGCTTCAGCCCCAGCATTTT.

The chain combines TRBV5-6 with TRBJ2-7; D ambiguous. This CDR3 contains 13 residues. Trimming removed 4 bases from V and 1 base from J, with 9 bases in between. Germline values: CDR1 SGHDT, CDR2 YYEEEE. The chain's CDR3 is CASSLTLSYEQYF. In DNA, the CDR3 is TGTGCCAGCAGCCTTACCCTTTCCTACGAGCAGTACTTC.

This clonotype has only a few counts. The chain uses TRBV6-5 and TRBJ2-5; D assignment may be TRBD1 or TRBD2 (6 bases each). V was shortened by 2 bases and J by 2 bases, with 12 bases between the two germline ends. Per germline, CDR1 MNHEY and CDR2 SVGAGI. The CDR3 spans 15 residues. The CDR3 DNA is TGTGCCAGCAGTTACAGGGGGGCAATTCAAGAGACCCAGTACTTC. Translating it yields CASSYRGAIQETQYF.

The V gene is TRBV20-1, the J gene TRBJ2-2; weak D call: TRBD2 (5 bases). This CDR3 has 14 residues. CDR1 DFQATT and CDR2 SNEGSKA come from the germline V gene (reference sequence). Trimming removed 3 bases at V and 1 base at J, with 9 bases between. CDR3 DNA sequence: TGCAGTGCTAGGTTCAGCGGGAACACCGGGGAGCTGTTTTTT. It specifies CSARFSGNTGELFF.

The chain uses TRBV28 and TRBJ2-2, with 7 bases that match TRBD1. Germline V lookup: CDR1 MDHEN, CDR2 SYDVKM. J gave up 5 bases and V 4 bases, and 4 bases lay outside the gene matches. The CDR3 runs 14 residues. In DNA form, the CDR3 reads TGTGCCAGCAGTTCCCAGGGGGAGACCGGGGAGCTGTTTTTT. It translates to CASSSQGETGELFF.

The genes are TRBV7-9 and TRBJ1-2, with 8 positions matching TRBD1. This CDR3 is built from 13 residues. Trimming took 5 bases from V and 4 from J; bases not matched to a gene: 3. The germline CDR1 and CDR2 sequences are SEHNR and FQNEAQ (reference sequence). This CDR3 reads CASSAGQVYGYTF. The CDR3 coding sequence is TGTGCCAGCAGCGCGGGACAGGTCTATGGCTACACCTTC.

This clonotype was detected only a few times. The CDR3 here is CASSSNSGDAYEQYF. The CDR3 DNA sequence: TGTGCCAGCAGCTCCAATAGCGGAGACGCCTACGAGCAGTACTTC. The chain uses TRBV5-5 and TRBJ2-7; D perhaps matches TRBD2 (6 bases). The CDR3 is 15 amino acids. Germline-derived CDR1 and CDR2 are SGHKS and YYEKEE (reference sequence). V lost 3 bases and J 2 bases, leaving 15 bases between the germline ends.

The V and J genes are TRBV3-1 and TRBJ2-6; D gene uncertain. The length of the CDR3 is 16 residues. Germline loops: CDR1 LGHDT, CDR2 YNNKEL (reference sequence). Deletions cut 0 bases from V and 0 bases from J, with 6 bases between. The CDR3 coding sequence is TGTGCCAGCAGCCAAGAACCTTTCTCTGGGGCCAACGTCCTGACTTTC. Encoded protein: CASSQEPFSGANVLTF.

This clonotype was observed a single time. The rearrangement joins TRBV6-2 or TRBV6-3 to TRBJ2-7; 12 bases match TRBD2. V trimming: 6 bases; J trimming: 6 bases; junction bases outside the gene matches: 3. The CDR3 loop spans 13 amino acids. Germline CDR1 and CDR2: MNHEY and SVGEGT. The CDR3 region is CASRLAGGPEQYF. Written as DNA, the CDR3 is TGTGCCAGCAGACTAGCGGGAGGACCCGAGCAGTACTTC.

This chain links TRBV27 with TRBJ1-3, with a tentative D call TRBD1 (5 bases). Germline loops: CDR1 MNHEY, CDR2 SMNVEV (reference sequence). The V gene lost 3 bases and the J gene lost 4 bases, with 10 bases spanning the gap. This CDR3 contains 14 residues. This CDR3 is CASSFGGPGNTIYF. The CDR3 DNA is TGTGCCAGCAGTTTCGGGGGACCCGGAAACACCATATATTTT.

V usage is TRBV29-1 and J usage is TRBJ2-1, with 10 bases fitting TRBD2. The CDR3 sequence is 16 residues long. Germline-derived CDR1 and CDR2 are SQVTM and ANQGSEA. V shed 6 bases, J shed 7 bases, and the junction held 15 bases outside the gene matches. CDR3 sequence: CSVGVGAGGHPNEQFF. Written as DNA, the CDR3 is TGCAGCGTGGGGGTGGGAGCGGGAGGGCATCCAAATGAGCAGTTCTTC.

The count of this clonotype is one. CDR3 in DNA: TGTGCCAGCGGTAGGGGGACAGGAACCTACGAGCAGTACTTC. This encodes CASGRGTGTYEQYF. The chain combines TRBV6-5 with TRBJ2-7; 8 nucleotides align to TRBD1. From germline, CDR1 is MNHEY and CDR2 SVGAGI. This CDR3 spans 14 amino acids. V gave up 8 bases and J gave up 2 bases; unmatched junction bases: 8.

The gene calls are TRBV28 and TRBJ1-2; no reliable D call. Germline CDR1 reads MDHEN; CDR2 reads SYDVKM. Trimming took 4 bases from V and 5 from J, leaving 5 bases between them. This CDR3 comprises 11 residues. CDR3 DNA: TGTGCCAGCAGTTCCATGTATGGCTACACCTTC. Its translation: CASSSMYGYTF.

This chain connects TRBV27 to TRBJ2-7; D uncertain. V lost 5 bases, J lost 9 bases, and 17 bases lay in between. Germline V gene data show CDR1 as MNHEY and CDR2 as SMNVEV (reference sequence). The CDR3 covers 13 residues. Here the CDR3 DNA reads TGTGCCAGCAGTCCCCTGTCCTCGGTTGTGCAGTACTTC. This sequence encodes CASSPLSSVVQYF.

J is TRBJ2-6 and V is TRBV25-1; no clear D. This CDR3 is built from 12 residues. The germline V gene has CDR1 MGHDK and CDR2 SYGVNS. V was trimmed by 10 bases and J by 4 bases, leaving 8 bases between them. The CDR3 spells CATEPGANVLTF. The CDR3 DNA sequence: TGTGCCACCGAACCCGGGGCCAACGTCCTGACTTTC.